This T cell receptor beta chain is from a study of identical twins. Healthy Caucasian donors formed the entire cohort. TCRdb used MiXCR to reprocess the 5' RACE reads, holding one entry per CDR3 protein. This sample has 210,000 or so distinct CDR3 sequences; approximately 15% occur once, and the top ten carry around two fifths. The CDR3 has 17 amino acids. From germline, CDR1 is SEHNR and CDR2 FQNEAQ (reference sequence). V lost 8 bases and J lost 3; bases outside the gene matches: 16. This sample also appeared in a second study, on T cells expressing NK-cell markers.

V usage is TRBV7-9 and J usage is TRBJ2-5; TRBD1 matches 9 bases. The TCR was taken from a woman aged 18-29 years in good health. Sequenced input: CD8+ T cells sorted from blood. CDR3 region: CASQTVSQGAWEETQYF. In DNA form, the CDR3 reads TGTGCCAGCCAGACTGTCTCACAGGGGGCATGGGAAGAGACCCAGTACTTC. Supplemented by reference TRBV7-9 and TRBJ2-5, the full variable domain reads DTGVSQNPRHKITKRGQNVTFRCDPISEHNRLYWYRQTLGQGPEFLTYFQNEAQLEKSRLLSDRFSAERPKGSFSTLEIQRTEQGDSAMYLCASQTVSQGAWEETQYFGPGTRLLVL.